Below, 25 T cell receptor beta chains from the same sample are listed, as sequenced in a study of cytomegalovirus exposure and HLA in healthy donors. Data came from immunoSEQ multiplex PCR; TCRdb stores just in-frame clones and leaves some out. The sample has 130,000 to 150,000 clones, almost 90% seen once. Sequenced: PBMCs. These TCRs come from a woman between 18 and 29 years old in good health and CMV-seropositive.

The V call is TRBV6-4, the J call TRBJ2-7; D is perhaps TRBD2 (5 bases). V lost 0 bases to trimming and J lost 2 bases, with 11 bases between them. CDR3 length: 15 amino acids. The germline V gene has CDR1 MRHNA and CDR2 SNTAGT. DNA of the CDR3: TGTGCCAGCAGTGACTCAAAGCTAGCTACCTACGAGCAGTACTTC. Translated: CASSDSKLATYEQYF.

This chain uses TRBV15 with TRBJ1-5, with 10 nucleotides matching TRBD1. J gave up 6 bases and V 0 bases, and 11 bases lay outside the gene matches. This CDR3 has 18 amino acids. From germline, CDR1 is LNHNV and CDR2 YYDKDF (reference sequence). Written as DNA, the CDR3 is TGTGCCACCAGCAGAGATTTGTCGTTAGGACAGGGGGGTCAGCCCCAGCATTTT. It is translated as CATSRDLSLGQGGQPQHF.

The genes are TRBV4-1 and TRBJ2-3; TRBD2 matches 8 bases. The CDR3 is 17 residues long. CDR1 MGHRA and CDR2 YSYEKL come from the germline V gene. The ends lost 1 base at V and 6 bases at J; junction bases unmatched: 12. The CDR3 protein is CASSQVSGGGFSDTQYF. CDR3 DNA sequence: TGCGCCAGCAGCCAAGTGTCGGGGGGGGGATTTAGCGATACGCAGTATTTT.

The chain combines TRBV4-1 with TRBJ2-3; D is unclear. The CDR3 extends over 13 amino acids. Trimming stripped 0 bases from V and 3 bases from J, with 4 bases between. Germline V gene sequence: CDR1 MGHRA, CDR2 YSYEKL. CDR3 in amino acids: CASSQDRTDTQYF. The CDR3 DNA reads as TGCGCCAGCAGCCAAGATCGGACAGATACGCAGTATTTT.

This clone was seen once. The genes are TRBV19 and TRBJ1-1; 12 bases line up with TRBD1. The germline V gene encodes CDR1 LNHDA and CDR2 SQIVND (reference sequence). J was trimmed by 1 base and V by 4 bases; bases with no gene match: 13. The CDR3 spans 19 residues. The DNA for the CDR3 is TGTGCCAGTAGTAGCCGGGACAGGGGGCGAAGGACAGCGAACACTGAAGCTTTCTTT. The encoded protein is CASSSRDRGRRTANTEAFF.

V and J are TRBV28 and TRBJ2-7, with 8 bases lining up with TRBD1. The germline V gene encodes CDR1 MDHEN and CDR2 SYDVKM. The CDR3 is 14 amino acids. Trimming at V came to 5 bases and at J to 10 bases, leaving 13 bases not matched to a gene. DNA of the CDR3: TGTGCCAGCAGTACCGGGACAGGCACCCCCAGACAGTACTTC. It specifies CASSTGTGTPRQYF.

The genes are TRBV27 and TRBJ1-5; D not certain. V shed 6 bases and J shed 4 bases, with 7 bases lying between them. CDR3 length equals 12 residues. The germline CDR1 and CDR2 sequences are MNHEY and SMNVEV (reference sequence). The CDR3 here is CASRSRNQPQHF. In DNA, the CDR3 is TGTGCCAGCAGATCACGGAATCAGCCCCAGCATTTT.

This rearrangement joins TRBV5-1 to TRBJ1-4, with D uncertain. The germline V and J ends were trimmed by 5 bases and 0 bases, with 11 bases remaining between them. Germline CDR1 is SGHRS and CDR2 is YFSETQ. The CDR3 totals 15 residues. CDR3 in amino acids: CASRGEGATNEKLFF. DNA of the CDR3: TGCGCCAGCAGGGGTGAAGGAGCAACTAATGAAAAACTGTTTTTT.

The chain has TRBV9 and TRBJ2-3; 9 bases fit TRBD2. The germline CDR1 and CDR2 sequences are SGDLS and YYNGEE. The CDR3 is 16 amino acids. V lost 4 bases and J lost 6; bases outside the gene matches: 12. DNA for the CDR3: TGTGCCAGCAGCAAACTAGCGGGCAACGGGCCCGATACGCAGTATTTT. Translating it yields CASSKLAGNGPDTQYF.

The chain joins TRBV6-5 to TRBJ1-2; D is perhaps TRBD1 (6 bases). From germline, CDR1 is MNHEY and CDR2 SVGAGI. The CDR3 is made up of 12 amino acids. Trimming took 4 bases from V and 8 from J, leaving 11 bases between them. In DNA form, the CDR3 reads TGTGCCAGCAGTTCGACAGGCCGGGGCTACACCTTC. Amino acids: CASSSTGRGYTF.

The chain combines TRBV5-1 with TRBJ2-7; D remains unclear. Trimming cost V 0 bases and J 6 bases, with 13 bases left between them. Germline V gene lookup returns CDR1 SGHRS and CDR2 YFSETQ. This CDR3 comprises 14 residues. Here the CDR3 reads CASSLGRGVGEQYF. CDR3 DNA: TGCGCCAGCAGCTTGGGTAGAGGCGTCGGCGAGCAGTACTTC.

The rearrangement joins TRBV9 to TRBJ2-2; tentative D call: TRBD2 (5 bases). Germline lookup yields CDR1 SGDLS and CDR2 YYNGEE. The length of the CDR3 is 14 residues. Trimming shortened V by 6 bases and J by 3 bases, and 12 bases separated the two germline ends. The CDR3 DNA reads as TGTGCCAGCACAATGGAGGTGGACACCGGGGAGCTGTTTTTT. Protein product: CASTMEVDTGELFF.

This chain links TRBV28 with TRBJ1-5; a possible D gene is TRBD1 (5 bases). V gave up 8 bases and J gave up 7 bases, with 24 bases separating them. CDR1 and CDR2 from the germline V gene are MDHEN and SYDVKM. CDR3 size: 16 residues. CDR3: CASGIALGAKGQPQHF. The CDR3 DNA reads TGTGCCAGCGGCATCGCTTTAGGGGCGAAAGGCCAGCCCCAGCATTTT. The whole variable domain, remainder taken from reference TRBV28 and TRBJ1-5, is DVKVTQSSRYLVKRTGEKVFLECVQDMDHENMFWYRQDPGLGLRLIYFSYDVKMKEKGDIPEGYSVSREKKERFSLILESASTNQTSMYLCASGIALGAKGQPQHFGDGTRLSIL.

J is TRBJ1-6 and V is TRBV18; D remains unclear. Germline values: CDR1 KGHSH, CDR2 LQKENI. This CDR3 has 15 amino acids. V was clipped by 3 bases and J by 0 bases, with 6 bases between them. The CDR3 DNA sequence: TGTGCCAGCTCACCGTCTAGCTCCTATAATTCACCCCTCCACTTT. It codes for CASSPSSSYNSPLHF.

The table lists this clone with a few counts. This rearrangement joins TRBV29-1 to TRBJ1-1; D may be TRBD1 (6 bases). The V end was cut by 4 bases, the J end by 5 bases, with 14 bases between. CDR3 length: 13 amino acids. The germline gives CDR1 SQVTM, CDR2 ANQGSEA. The CDR3 nucleotides read TGCAGCGTTGTTCCGGCAGGGGTGACTGAAGCTTTCTTT. Its translation: CSVVPAGVTEAFF.

This clone was observed a single time. The V and J genes are TRBV2 and TRBJ1-4; 9 bases are a match to TRBD1. CDR3 length: 17 amino acids. V shed 6 bases, J shed 4 bases, and the junction held 12 bases outside the gene matches. Germline V gene lookup returns CDR1 SNHLY and CDR2 FYNNEI. The CDR3 sequence: CASRAGTGRPHNEKLFF. As DNA, the CDR3 is TGTGCCAGCAGGGCCGGGACAGGGAGGCCCCATAATGAAAAACTGTTTTTT. Variable domain in full (rest from reference TRBV2 and TRBJ1-4): EPEVTQTPSHQVTQMGQEVILRCVPISNHLYFYWYRQILGQKVEFLVSFYNNEISEKSEIFDDQFSVERPDGSNFTLKIRSTKLEDSAMYFCASRAGTGRPHNEKLFFGSGTQLSVL.

V usage is TRBV19 and J usage is TRBJ1-6, with a weak D call TRBD1 (5 bases). The CDR3 spans 14 residues. The V gene's germline CDR1 is LNHDA and CDR2 SQIVND (reference sequence). The V gene lost 3 bases and the J gene lost 5 bases, with 8 bases spanning the gap. CDR3 DNA sequence: TGTGCCAGTAGTATGTGGGGGGATAATTCACCCCTCCACTTT. It translates to CASSMWGDNSPLHF.

The V and J genes are TRBV6-5 and TRBJ2-2; TRBD1 matches at 9 bases. With 6 bases clipped from V and 3 bases from J, the junction kept 5 bases outside the gene matches. CDR1 and CDR2 from the germline V gene are MNHEY and SVGAGI. The CDR3 runs 15 residues. The CDR3 region is CASRKQGADTGELFF. CDR3 nucleotides: TGTGCCAGCAGAAAACAGGGGGCAGACACCGGGGAGCTGTTTTTT.

V gene TRBV6-6 combines with J gene TRBJ2-1, with D perhaps TRBD2 (5 bases). The germline V gene encodes CDR1 MNHNY and CDR2 SVGAGI (reference sequence). The CDR3 spans 12 residues. V shed 3 bases and J shed 10 bases, with 10 bases lying between them. The CDR3 DNA reads as TGTGCCAGCAGTTATATAGGGAGAGAGCAGTTCTTC. It yields the protein CASSYIGREQFF.

The chain joins TRBV4-1 to TRBJ1-1; 8 bases line up with TRBD1. The V and J ends lost 4 bases and 5 bases, in that order; junction bases with no gene match: 6. CDR1 is MGHRA and CDR2 is YSYEKL in the germline V gene. The CDR3 sequence is 14 residues long. The CDR3 DNA is TGCGCCAGCAGCCGACAGGGGATATGGACTGAAGCTTTCTTT. This codes for CASSRQGIWTEAFF.

Here the CDR3 DNA reads TGTGCCAGCAGTGAAGTGTTCGGGGGGCAGGGTTATACTGAAGCTTTCTTT. This sequence encodes CASSEVFGGQGYTEAFF. The V and J genes are TRBV2 and TRBJ1-1; D may be TRBD1 (6 bases). Germline CDR1 reads SNHLY; CDR2 reads FYNNEI. The CDR3 spans 17 residues. Deletions cut 1 base from V and 5 bases from J, with 20 bases between.

The chain links TRBV11-2 to TRBJ1-1; 8 nucleotides agree with TRBD1. The CDR3 is made up of 16 amino acids. Germline V gives CDR1 SGHAT, CDR2 FQNNGV. J was trimmed by 5 bases and V by 2 bases; bases with no gene match: 10. CDR3 loop: CASSLRQGLLQTEAFF. The CDR3 DNA is TGTGCCAGCAGCTTAAGACAGGGGTTGTTGCAGACTGAAGCTTTCTTT.

V and J are TRBV27 and TRBJ2-1; tentatively, D is TRBD2 (5 bases). CDR1 and CDR2 from the germline V gene are MNHEY and SMNVEV (reference sequence). The CDR3 has 15 residues. Deletions cut 5 bases from V and 1 base from J, with 12 bases between. DNA for the CDR3: TGTGCCAGCAGTATCAGGACTCTATCCTACAATGAGCAGTTCTTC. Amino acid sequence: CASSIRTLSYNEQFF.

The CDR3 region is CASSGTGGASGANVLTF. CDR3 DNA: TGTGCCAGCAGTGGTACAGGGGGGGCCTCTGGGGCCAACGTCCTGACTTTC. The chain uses TRBV6-1 and TRBJ2-6; maybe TRBD1 (8 bases). Germline V gene sequence: CDR1 MNHNS, CDR2 SASEGT. Deletions cut 4 bases from V and 0 bases from J, with 13 bases between. CDR3 length equals 17 residues.

This chain links TRBV5-6 with TRBJ2-1, with D possibly matching TRBD2 (6 bases). Trimming left V 0 bases short and J 4 bases short, with 8 bases between. The germline V gene encodes CDR1 SGHDT and CDR2 YYEEEE. The CDR3 is 14 residues long. CDR3 coding DNA: TGTGCCAGCAGCTTGGGACTAGATTACAATGAGCAGTTCTTC. It yields the protein CASSLGLDYNEQFF.